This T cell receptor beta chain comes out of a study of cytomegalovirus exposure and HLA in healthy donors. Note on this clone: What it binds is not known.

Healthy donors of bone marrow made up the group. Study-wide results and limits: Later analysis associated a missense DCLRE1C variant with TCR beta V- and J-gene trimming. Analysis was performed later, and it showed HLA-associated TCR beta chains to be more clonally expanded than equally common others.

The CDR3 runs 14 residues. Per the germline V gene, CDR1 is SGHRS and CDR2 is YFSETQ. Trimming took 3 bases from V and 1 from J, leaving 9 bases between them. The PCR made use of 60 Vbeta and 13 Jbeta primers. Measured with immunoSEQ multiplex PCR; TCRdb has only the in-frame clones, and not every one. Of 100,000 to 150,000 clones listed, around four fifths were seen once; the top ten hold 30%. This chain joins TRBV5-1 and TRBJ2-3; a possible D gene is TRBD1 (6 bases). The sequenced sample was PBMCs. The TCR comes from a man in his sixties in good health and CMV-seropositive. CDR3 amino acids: CASSWDKGTDTQYF. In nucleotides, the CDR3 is TGCGCCAGCAGCTGGGACAAGGGCACAGATACGCAGTATTTT. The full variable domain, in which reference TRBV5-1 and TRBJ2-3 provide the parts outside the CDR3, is KAGVTQTPRYLIKTRGQQVTLSCSPISGHRSVSWYQQTPGQGLQFLFEYFSETQRNKGNFPGRFSGRQFSNSRSEMNVSTLELGDSALYLCASSWDKGTDTQYFGPGTRLTVL.